The 27 T cell receptor beta chains listed next were all sequenced from one sample in a study of early T cells in non-severe SARS-CoV-2 infection. TCRdb re-called the 5' RACE reads with MiXCR, one entry per CDR3 protein. The data contain around 47,000 distinct CDR3 sequences, roughly a tenth of them singletons. The sequencing sample was made of whole blood. Every receptor here comes from an adult who was a healthcare worker with PCR-confirmed SARS-CoV-2 infection or an uninfected control (not recorded which).

The J gene is TRBJ1-5, the V gene TRBV12-3 or TRBV12-4; 9 nucleotides match TRBD1. CDR3 length: 16 residues. Germline trimming cut 5 bases from V and 3 bases from J; bases unmatched to any gene: 8. Here the CDR3 reads CASSLLGQGLNQPQHF. CDR3 coding DNA: TGTGCCAGCAGTCTCTTAGGACAGGGGCTCAATCAGCCCCAGCATTTT.

As regards this clonotype: Since a much larger clone is just one base distant, this may be a read error. The chain joins TRBV18 to TRBJ1-1, with 10 bases fitting TRBD1. CDR3 length: 15 amino acids. In germline, CDR1 is KGHSH, CDR2 LQKENI. Trimming at V came to 2 bases and at J to 13 bases, leaving 13 bases not matched to a gene. CDR3 sequence reads: CASSPGTGDKEGVFF. The CDR3 region has the DNA TGTGCCAGCTCACCAGGGACAGGGGACAAAGAAGGGGTTTTCTTT.

The sample holds a few counts of this clonotype. CDR3 sequence: CASSFFGLPEAFF. The CDR3 DNA is TGCGCCAGCAGCTTCTTCGGGTTACCTGAAGCTTTCTTT. The chain employs TRBV5-1 and TRBJ1-1, with D unclear. CDR3 length: 13 residues. Germline V gene data show CDR1 as SGHRS and CDR2 as YFSETQ. With 2 bases removed from V and 6 bases from J, the gap between germline ends came to 11 bases. Using reference TRBV5-1 and TRBJ1-1 for the parts outside the CDR3, the full variable domain is KAGVTQTPRYLIKTRGQQVTLSCSPISGHRSVSWYQQTPGQGLQFLFEYFSETQRNKGNFPGRFSGRQFSNSRSEMNVSTLELGDSALYLCASSFFGLPEAFFGQGTRLTVV.

This chain links TRBV29-1 with TRBJ2-7; D remains unclear. From germline, CDR1 is SQVTM and CDR2 ANQGSEA. V was pared by 1 base and J by 3 bases, with 10 bases between. The CDR3 spans 13 residues. CDR3 sequence (DNA): TGCAGCGTTGAAGGGGCAGCTAACTACGAGCAGTACTTC. This gives the protein CSVEGAANYEQYF.

In this sample, this clonotype turned up a few times. This chain joins TRBV7-3 and TRBJ2-5; a possible D gene is TRBD1 (5 bases). V was clipped by 0 bases and J by 3 bases, with 14 bases between them. The CDR3 has 16 residues. Germline CDR1 and CDR2: SGHTA and FQGTGA. In DNA, the CDR3 is TGTGCCAGCAGCTTAACGTTCGATCGACAGAAAGAGACCCAGTACTTC. It translates to CASSLTFDRQKETQYF.

This clonotype was seen many times. The V gene is TRBV4-3, the J gene TRBJ1-2; D unclear. The CDR3 runs to 15 residues. From germline, CDR1 is LGHNA and CDR2 YSLEER. V lost 0 bases and J lost 4, with 12 bases in between. The CDR3 DNA reads as TGCGCCAGCAGCCAAGATATGGCGGCTCCCTATGGCTACACCTTC. It yields the protein CASSQDMAAPYGYTF.

This clonotype was counted at least ten times. This sequence joins TRBV12-3 or TRBV12-4 and TRBJ2-3, with TRBD2 identical over 10 bases. The CDR3 loop spans 18 amino acids. V was clipped by 6 bases and J by 4 bases; unmatched bases: 16. CDR3 bases: TGTGCCAGCAGCCGGGGACTAGCGTTGGAGTTGGGCCCAGATACGCAGTATTTT. Encoded protein: CASSRGLALELGPDTQYF.

This clonotype came up a few times. The chain combines TRBV18 with TRBJ2-4; D call uncertain. Trimming removed 0 bases at V and 8 bases at J, with 14 bases between. This CDR3 region has 15 residues. Germline values: CDR1 KGHSH, CDR2 LQKENI. The CDR3 DNA follows: TGTGCCAGCTCACCACCGAGAGCCCCAAAAGACATTCAGTACTTC. Translation: CASSPPRAPKDIQYF.

This clonotype came up a few times. The J gene is TRBJ2-3, the V gene TRBV7-9, with D unclear. CDR3 length equals 15 residues. With 2 bases removed from V and 0 bases from J, the gap between germline ends came to 9 bases. In germline, CDR1 is SEHNR, CDR2 FQNEAQ (reference sequence). CDR3 DNA: TGTGCCAGCAGCTTATTTGACTTTAGCACAGATACGCAGTATTTT. It yields the protein CASSLFDFSTDTQYF. Supplemented by reference TRBV7-9 and TRBJ2-3, the full variable domain reads DTGVSQNPRHKITKRGQNVTFRCDPISEHNRLYWYRQTLGQGPEFLTYFQNEAQLEKSRLLSDRFSAERPKGSFSTLEIQRTEQGDSAMYLCASSLFDFSTDTQYFGPGTRLTVL.

This rearrangement joins TRBV25-1 to TRBJ1-1, with 7 bases fitting TRBD1. CDR3 length equals 16 residues. V shed 5 bases and J 1 base; nucleotides not matched to a gene: 10. The germline CDR1 and CDR2 sequences are MGHDK and SYGVNS. The CDR3, as DNA: TGTGCCAGCAGTTTCGCCCACGGGACAGAGAACACTGAAGCTTTCTTT. It yields the protein CASSFAHGTENTEAFF. The full variable domain, completed using reference TRBV25-1 and TRBJ1-1, is EADIYQTPRYLVIGTGKKITLECSQTMGHDKMYWYQQDPGMELHLIHYSYGVNSTEKGDLSSESTVSRIRTEHFPLTLESARPSHTSQYLCASSFAHGTENTEAFFGQGTRLTVV.

This clonotype came up a few times. This rearrangement joins TRBV19 to TRBJ2-2; D might be TRBD1 (6 bases). The germline CDR1 and CDR2 sequences are LNHDA and SQIVND (reference sequence). The V and J ends lost 4 bases and 5 bases respectively, with 17 bases between them. This CDR3 contains 16 residues. CDR3 sequence: CASSTLGQGWTGELFF. DNA for the CDR3: TGTGCCAGTAGTACCCTCGGGCAGGGGTGGACCGGGGAGCTGTTTTTT.

The table lists this clonotype with many counts. The chain links TRBV2 to TRBJ2-4, with 9 bases lining up with TRBD1. With V trimmed by 4 bases and J by 8 bases, 6 bases remained unmatched. CDR1 and CDR2 from the germline V gene are SNHLY and FYNNEI. The CDR3 spans 14 residues. CDR3 sequence: CASSAGTGSDIQYF. DNA of the CDR3: TGTGCCAGCAGTGCCGGGACAGGGAGCGACATTCAGTACTTC.

This clonotype was seen ten or more times. The chain combines TRBV12-3 or TRBV12-4 with TRBJ1-2; a weak D match, TRBD1 (6 bases). The CDR3 is 15 amino acids. V lost 5 bases to trimming and J lost 3 bases, with 16 bases between them. CDR3 coding DNA: TGTGCCAGCAGTCCAAACAGGGTGAATCACTATGGCTACACCTTC. It translates to CASSPNRVNHYGYTF.

In its sample, this clonotype was seen a few times. The chain recombines TRBV11-2 with TRBJ1-6, with TRBD1 matching 7 bases. This CDR3 spans 15 amino acids. The V gene end was trimmed by 4 bases and the J gene end by 5 bases; junction bases not matched to a gene: 5. In germline, CDR1 is SGHAT, CDR2 FQNNGV. CDR3 loop: CASSSTGQNNSPLHF. The CDR3 nucleotides are TGTGCCAGCAGCTCGACGGGACAGAATAATTCACCCCTCCACTTT.

There are a few counts of this clonotype. J is TRBJ1-1 and V is TRBV10-3, with TRBD1 as a possible D gene (5 bases). Trimming pared 1 base from V and 6 bases from J, leaving 21 bases between. The CDR3 runs to 17 residues. From germline, CDR1 is ENHRY and CDR2 SYGVKD. The CDR3 coding sequence is TGTGCCATCAGTGAGTGGAGGGGTGGCAAGAAAGGGGCTGAAGCTTTCTTT. Amino acid sequence: CAISEWRGGKKGAEAFF.

This clonotype was counted at least ten times. The chain has TRBV29-1 and TRBJ2-7; D not resolved. The CDR3 is 13 amino acids. Trimming removed 0 bases at V and 2 bases at J, with 8 bases between. Germline CDR1 reads SQVTM; CDR2 reads ANQGSEA. CDR3 residues: CSVEDEITYEQYF. CDR3 DNA sequence: TGCAGCGTTGAAGATGAGATAACCTACGAGCAGTACTTC.

This clonotype was seen repeatedly, ten times or more. The chain combines TRBV29-1 with TRBJ2-7; a weak D match, TRBD2 (5 bases). Germline CDR1 SQVTM, CDR2 ANQGSEA. This CDR3 is 15 amino acids long. V gave up 0 bases and J gave up 3 bases, with 15 bases separating them. The CDR3 loop reads CSVEDTAGGLYEQYF. The CDR3 nucleotides are TGCAGCGTTGAAGATACGGCAGGAGGACTCTACGAGCAGTACTTC.

This clonotype was picked up a small number of times. This chain joins TRBV5-1 and TRBJ1-1, with D unresolved. This CDR3 has 14 amino acids. Germline V lookup: CDR1 SGHRS, CDR2 YFSETQ. Trimming removed 3 bases from V and 7 bases from J, with 16 bases in between. The DNA of the CDR3 is TGCGCCAGCAGCTCCGGGTTGACGACGTATGAAGCTTTCTTT. This translates into CASSSGLTTYEAFF.

This clonotype has ten or more counts. The V call is TRBV29-1, the J call TRBJ1-4; perhaps TRBD1 as D (6 bases). Deletions cut 7 bases from V and 4 bases from J, with 10 bases between. The CDR3 is made up of 12 amino acids. Germline CDR1 is SQVTM and CDR2 is ANQGSEA. CDR3 DNA: TGCAGCGCCAACAGGGATAATGAAAAACTGTTTTTT. This gives the protein CSANRDNEKLFF.

This clonotype was picked up many times. The chain employs TRBV9 and TRBJ2-1; a weak D match, TRBD2 (5 bases). The germline V gene has CDR1 SGDLS and CDR2 YYNGEE. Deletions cut 0 bases from V and 3 bases from J, with 10 bases between. This CDR3 contains 15 residues. Written as DNA, the CDR3 is TGTGCCAGCAGCGTAGGAGGGCTGCGCTACAATGAGCAGTTCTTC. It translates to CASSVGGLRYNEQFF.

This clonotype was detected many times. Written as DNA, the CDR3 is TGTGCCAGCAGCGTCGTAGTAGGGGCCGATACGCAGTATTTT. Its translation: CASSVVVGADTQYF. The rearrangement links TRBV9 to TRBJ2-3, with D perhaps TRBD1 (5 bases). This CDR3 has 14 amino acids. Germline loops: CDR1 SGDLS, CDR2 YYNGEE. V lost 2 bases to trimming and J lost 6 bases, with 13 bases between them.

This clonotype came up a few times. The rearrangement joins TRBV7-3 to TRBJ2-3; D is possibly TRBD2 (5 bases). V was cut by 4 bases and J by 5 bases, with 10 bases left in between. The CDR3 has 13 amino acids. Germline CDR1 reads SGHTA; CDR2 reads FQGTGA. CDR3 loop: CASSSSGGDTQYF. The CDR3 DNA reads TGTGCCAGCAGCTCTTCAGGAGGAGATACGCAGTATTTT.

This clonotype was observed many times. V is TRBV7-2 and J is TRBJ1-1, with 9 bases fitting TRBD1. Germline V lookup: CDR1 SGHTA, CDR2 FQGNSA. V dropped 1 base and J dropped 4; count of bases not matched to a gene: 7. The CDR3 runs 16 residues. CDR3 sequence (DNA): TGTGCCAGCAGCTTAGGGACAGGGGCCCAGGGCACTGAAGCTTTCTTT. Translation gives CASSLGTGAQGTEAFF.

A few counts support this clonotype. This sequence joins TRBV15 and TRBJ2-5; 7 bases are shared with TRBD1. The junction had 8 bases not matched to a gene; V was cut back by 6 bases and J by 7 bases. The V gene's germline CDR1 is LNHNV and CDR2 YYDKDF (reference sequence). This CDR3 comprises 13 residues. This CDR3 reads CATSPRQGGTQYF. CDR3 bases: TGTGCCACCAGTCCCAGACAGGGTGGGACCCAGTACTTC.

The chain employs TRBV20-1 and TRBJ2-7, with D unclear. This CDR3 region has 12 residues. V was clipped by 6 bases and J by 1 base, with 10 bases between them. CDR1 DFQATT and CDR2 SNEGSKA come from the germline V gene (reference sequence). In DNA, the CDR3 is TGCAGTGCCCCCAGTTCTTCCTACGAGCAGTACTTC. The encoded protein is CSAPSSSYEQYF.

This clonotype was detected many times. Relative to the germline gene, one junction end is altered; a read error may explain this. V gene TRBV2 combines with J gene TRBJ2-1, with 7 bases fitting TRBD2. This CDR3 contains 11 residues. Germline loops: CDR1 SNHLY, CDR2 FYNNEI. As DNA, the CDR3 is TGTGCCAGCAGTGTAATGGGACTACTCGCTTTC. This translates into CASSVMGLLAF.

Many counts were recorded for this clonotype. The chain recombines TRBV7-2 with TRBJ2-7; D uncertain. The CDR3 contains 13 residues. Trimming removed 5 bases from V and 5 bases from J, with 13 bases in between. Looked up from germline, CDR1 is SGHTA and CDR2 is FQGNSA. The CDR3 nucleotides read TGTGCCAGCAGCCCCCCGGACGGCCACGAGCAGTACTTC. This codes for CASSPPDGHEQYF.